This note documents a single T cell receptor beta chain sequence. Produced via immunoSEQ multiplex PCR; TCRdb's table is partial and in-frame only. The data show tens of thousands of clones, 75% to 90% seen once. The source of the sample is a study of T cell changes during pregnancy in multiple sclerosis. J lost 5 bases, V lost 2 bases, and 10 bases had no gene match. The CDR3 is 16 amino acids. The germline V gene has CDR1 SGHTA and CDR2 FQGNSA. Sequencing was performed on peripheral blood, taken after pregnancy. This receptor was taken from a female donor in good health, enrolled as a control in a pregnancy study. This chain connects TRBV7-2 to TRBJ2-7, with 9 bases that match TRBD2. The CDR3 protein is CASSLTWGSGSHEQYF. DNA for the CDR3: TGTGCCAGCAGCTTAACCTGGGGTAGCGGGAGTCACGAGCAGTACTTC.